The rows below give T cell receptor beta chains drawn from one sample of a study of CD8 T cells in ankylosing spondylitis. TCRdb analysed the 5' RACE reads with MiXCR anew, one entry per CDR3 protein. This sample has roughly 670,000 distinct CDR3 sequences, with around 19% found just once. The sequenced sample consisted of blood, either unsorted or a sorted T cell fraction (not recorded which). Every receptor here comes from a male donor with ankylosing spondylitis. Both conserved end residues are part of each CDR3. Fields, in order: J gene, D gene, clone size, V gene, CDR3 length, CDR3 DNA, CDR3 protein. The D gene is left open where the match is weak. Size values are once, few and many counts, or a class for expanded clones, and some rows have none.

>TRBJ1-3|-|-|TRBV7-9|14
TGTGCCAGCAGCTTAGAGGTCGCGCGAAACACCATATATTTT
CASSLEVARNTIYF
>TRBJ2-7|-|-|TRBV4-1|15
TGCGCCAGCAGCCAAGATACGGGAGATAGCTACGAGCAGTACTTC
CASSQDTGDSYEQYF
>TRBJ1-4|-|-|TRBV14|13
TGTGCCAGCAGCCAGACATCAGGGGAAAAACTGTTTTTT
CASSQTSGEKLFF
>TRBJ1-2|-|-|TRBV29-1|14
TGCAGCGTAGGGGCAGGACGGAGGGGATCTGGCTACACCTTC
CSVGAGRRGSGYTF
>TRBJ2-7|-|-|TRBV27|16
TGTGCCAGCAGTTTTCCCAGACCCGGGGGCGTCCACGAGCAGTACTTC
CASSFPRPGGVHEQYF
>TRBJ1-6|TRBD1|many|TRBV7-2|15
TGTGCCAGCAACTCTAGGGGGCAGTTGTATTCACCCCTCCACTTT
CASNSRGQLYSPLHF
>TRBJ2-3|-|-|TRBV15|12
TGTGCCACCGGTGATTTGGCAGATACGCAGTATTTT
CATGDLADTQYF
>TRBJ2-7|-|-|TRBV28|13
TGTGCCAGCAGGTTCTGGAACTCCTACGAGCAGTACTTC
CASRFWNSYEQYF
>TRBJ2-2|-|few|TRBV2|14
TGTGCCAGCATAGGGGCATTAGGCACCGGGGAGCTGTTTTTT
CASIGALGTGELFF
>TRBJ2-2|TRBD1|-|TRBV7-2|15
TGTGCCAGCAGCTCCAGACAGGGGATGGGCGGGGAGCTGTTTTTT
CASSSRQGMGGELFF